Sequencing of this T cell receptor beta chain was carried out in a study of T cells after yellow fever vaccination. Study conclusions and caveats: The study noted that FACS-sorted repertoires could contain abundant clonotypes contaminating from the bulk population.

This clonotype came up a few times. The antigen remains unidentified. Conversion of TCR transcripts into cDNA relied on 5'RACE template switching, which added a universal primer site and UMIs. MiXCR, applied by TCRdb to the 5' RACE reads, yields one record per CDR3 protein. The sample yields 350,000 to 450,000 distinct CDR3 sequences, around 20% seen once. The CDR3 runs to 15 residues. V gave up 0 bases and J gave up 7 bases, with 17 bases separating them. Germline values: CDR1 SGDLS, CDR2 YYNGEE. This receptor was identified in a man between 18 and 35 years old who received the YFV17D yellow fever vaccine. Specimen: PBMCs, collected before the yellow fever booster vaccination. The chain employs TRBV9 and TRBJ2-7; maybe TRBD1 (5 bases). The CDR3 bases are TGTGCCAGCAGCGTAGAGCCTGGTTTGGCAGGGGAGCAGTACTTC. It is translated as CASSVEPGLAGEQYF.